Given below is one TCR beta chain in context. With a J-beta primer mix and a sample-barcoded 5' primer, a second PCR ran about 7 to 11 cycles. From the 5' RACE reads, TCRdb called clonotypes with MiXCR, one entry per CDR3 protein. The sample holds over 1,300,000 distinct CDR3 sequences, almost 60% seen once. The data are from a study of blood T cells in healthy people across ages. Germline V lookup: CDR1 MNHEY, CDR2 SVGAGI. CDR3 size: 12 residues. Germline trimming cut 7 bases from V and 7 bases from J; bases unmatched to any gene: 4. The rearrangement links TRBV6-5 to TRBJ1-2; 9 bases map to TRBD1. Sample: blood. The receptor was derived from a man aged 18-30 years in good health. In nucleotides, the CDR3 is TGTGCCAGCACCCAGACAGGGGGTGGCTACACCTTC. This translates into CASTQTGGGYTF.